This section outlines one T cell receptor beta chain sequence together with its context. The antigen is undetermined. Each depressed patient was pairwise matched to a non-depressed control for sex, age, current smoking status and body mass index. The sample belongs to a study of untreated major depressive disorder. Study-wide points: Three preselected Vbeta families were the sole sequencing comparisons.

Measured with immunoSEQ multiplex PCR; TCRdb has only the in-frame clones, and not every one. The data show just over 20,000 clones, approximately 95% seen once. Sample: CD4+ T cells from PBMCs. The receptor was derived from a man aged 25 to 40 in good health.

CDR3 sequence reads: CSARAVPEQFF. CDR3 nucleotide sequence: TGCAGTGCTAGAGCCGTCCCTGAGCAGTTCTTC. This chain links TRBV20-1 with TRBJ2-1; D unresolved. The CDR3 contains 11 residues. V lost 1 base and J 9 bases, leaving 7 bases between the germline ends. Looked up from germline, CDR1 is DFQATT and CDR2 is SNEGSKA (reference sequence).